The present TCR beta chain was sequenced within a study of cytomegalovirus exposure and HLA in healthy donors. Germline-derived CDR1 and CDR2 are LGHNA and YNFKEQ. CDR3 size: 16 residues. Trimming removed 2 bases from V and 3 bases from J, with 13 bases in between. Remarks on this clone: Its antigen is not known.

Each donor was nominally healthy when sampled (though unrecorded immune exposures were likely). Regarding the study as a whole: Accounts indicate the classifier identified cytomegalovirus status with strong specificity and sensitivity. The CMV antigen specificity of a few CMV-associated chains was confirmed through in vitro analysis. Follow-up analysis found HLA locus-dependent TCR association rates, highest for DRB1 and lowest for HLA-C.

60 Vbeta and 13 Jbeta primers were used in PCR. Here immunoSEQ multiplex PCR was the method, and the copy in TCRdb shows in-frame clones only, minus some. The top ten clones hold 5% to 6.5% of a sample with around 150,000 clones, 82% of them seen once. The genes are TRBV4-2 and TRBJ1-4; D uncertain. The receptor comes from a man aged 25-45 years in good health and CMV-seropositive. Sequencing input: PBMCs. The CDR3 DNA reads as TGTGCCAGCAGCCAAACCCAGCTAGCAGCTAATGAAAAACTGTTTTTT. It specifies CASSQTQLAANEKLFF.